This T cell receptor (beta chain) was retrieved from a study of cytomegalovirus exposure and HLA in healthy donors. CDR3 length: 13 amino acids. V was pared by 8 bases and J by 5 bases, with 15 bases between. Looked up from germline, CDR1 is SEHNR and CDR2 is FQNEAQ (reference sequence). Study conclusions and caveats: In an earlier analysis, in roughly 580 donors, most V segments appeared productive either ~87% or ~30% of the time. A further, later analysis showed that HLA-associated TCR beta chains (compared with equally common others) were more clonally expanded.

Unrecorded immune exposure was likely among donors, who were nominally healthy when sampled. Concerning this clone: Its antigen remains unknown.

PCR involved 60 Vbeta and 13 Jbeta primers. The assay was immunoSEQ multiplex PCR, and TCRdb's table has in-frame clones only and misses some. The data show some 150,000 clones, 81% seen once. This TCR was recovered from a woman between 50 and 59 years old in good health and CMV-seronegative. J is TRBJ2-5 and V is TRBV7-9; a possible D gene is TRBD2 (5 bases). The sequenced sample was PBMCs. CDR3 region: CASLRPGRETQYF. CDR3 nucleotides: TGTGCCAGCCTGCGGCCGGGAAGGGAGACCCAGTACTTC.